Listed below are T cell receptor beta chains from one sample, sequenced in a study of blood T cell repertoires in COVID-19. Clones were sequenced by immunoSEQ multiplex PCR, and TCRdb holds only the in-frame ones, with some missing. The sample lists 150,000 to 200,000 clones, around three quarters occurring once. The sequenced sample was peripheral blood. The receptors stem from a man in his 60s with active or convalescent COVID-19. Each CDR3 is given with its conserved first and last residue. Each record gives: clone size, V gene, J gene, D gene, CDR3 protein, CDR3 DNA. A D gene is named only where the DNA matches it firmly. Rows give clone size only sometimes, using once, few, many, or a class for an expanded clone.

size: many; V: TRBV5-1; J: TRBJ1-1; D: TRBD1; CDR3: CASRKGDSLNTEAFF; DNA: TGCGCCAGCAGGAAAGGGGACAGCCTGAACACTGAAGCTTTCTTT
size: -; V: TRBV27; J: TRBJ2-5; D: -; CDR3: CASSLGGYQETQYF; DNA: TGTGCCAGCAGTTTAGGGGGCTACCAAGAGACCCAGTACTTC
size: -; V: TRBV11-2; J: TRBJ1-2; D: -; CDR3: CASEAPEGVNGYTF; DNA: TGTGCCAGCGAGGCACCTGAGGGGGTAAATGGCTACACCTTC
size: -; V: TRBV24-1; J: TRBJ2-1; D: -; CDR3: CATQGSSYNEQFF; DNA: TGTGCCACCCAGGGTAGTTCCTACAATGAGCAGTTCTTC
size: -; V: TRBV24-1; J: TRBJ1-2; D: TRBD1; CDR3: CATSDSGTADYGYTF; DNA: TGTGCCACCAGTGATTCCGGGACAGCTGACTATGGCTACACCTTC
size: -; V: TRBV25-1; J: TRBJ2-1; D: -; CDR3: CASSIRGPANNEQFF; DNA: TGTGCCAGCAGTATCCGGGGTCCCGCAAACAATGAGCAGTTCTTC
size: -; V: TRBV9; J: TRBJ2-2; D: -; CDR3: CASSVDGRNAGELFF; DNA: TGTGCCAGCAGCGTAGATGGCAGGAATGCCGGGGAGCTGTTTTTT
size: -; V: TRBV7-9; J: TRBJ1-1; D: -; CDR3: CASSLRSGRATEAFF; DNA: TGTGCCAGCAGCTTAAGGTCGGGCAGGGCCACTGAAGCTTTCTTT
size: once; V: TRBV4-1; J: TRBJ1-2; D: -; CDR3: CASSQASGENYGYTF; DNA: TGCGCCAGCAGCCAAGCCTCCGGGGAAAACTATGGCTACACCTTC
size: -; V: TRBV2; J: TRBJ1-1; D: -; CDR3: CASMVIGNSVAFF; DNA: TGTGCCAGCATGGTAATCGGGAACTCTGTAGCTTTCTTT